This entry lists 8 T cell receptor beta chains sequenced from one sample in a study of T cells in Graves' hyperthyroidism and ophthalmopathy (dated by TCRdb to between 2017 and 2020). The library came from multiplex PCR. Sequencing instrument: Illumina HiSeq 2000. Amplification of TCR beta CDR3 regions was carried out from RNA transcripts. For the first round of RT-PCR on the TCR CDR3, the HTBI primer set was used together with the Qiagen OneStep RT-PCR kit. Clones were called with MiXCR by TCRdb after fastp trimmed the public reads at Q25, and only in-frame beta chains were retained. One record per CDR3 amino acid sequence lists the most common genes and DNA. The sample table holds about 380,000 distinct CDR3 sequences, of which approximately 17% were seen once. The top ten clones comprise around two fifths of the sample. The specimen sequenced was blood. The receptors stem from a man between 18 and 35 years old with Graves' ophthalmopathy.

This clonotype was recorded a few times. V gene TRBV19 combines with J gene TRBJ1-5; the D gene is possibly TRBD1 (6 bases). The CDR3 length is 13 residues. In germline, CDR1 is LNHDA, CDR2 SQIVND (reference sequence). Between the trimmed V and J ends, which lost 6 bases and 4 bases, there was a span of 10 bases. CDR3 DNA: TGTGCCAGTAGCAACACAGGGAATCAGCCCCAGCATTTT. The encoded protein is CASSNTGNQPQHF. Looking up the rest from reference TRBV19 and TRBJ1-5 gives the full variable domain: DGGITQSPKYLFRKEGQNVTLSCEQNLNHDAMYWYRQDPGQGLRLIYYSQIVNDFQKGDIAEGYSVSREKKESFPLTVTSAQKNPTAFYLCASSNTGNQPQHFGDGTRLSIL.

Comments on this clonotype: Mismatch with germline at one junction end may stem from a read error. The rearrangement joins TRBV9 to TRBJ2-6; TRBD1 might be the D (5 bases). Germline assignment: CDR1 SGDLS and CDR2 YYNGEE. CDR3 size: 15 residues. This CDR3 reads CASSVGGSGANILTF. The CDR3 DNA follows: TGTGCCAGCAGCGTAGGCGGCTCTGGGGCCAACATCCTGACTTTC.

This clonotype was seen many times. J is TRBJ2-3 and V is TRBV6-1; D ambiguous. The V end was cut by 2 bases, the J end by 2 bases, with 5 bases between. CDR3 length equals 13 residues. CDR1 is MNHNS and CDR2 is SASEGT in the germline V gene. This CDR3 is CASSEPYTDTQYF. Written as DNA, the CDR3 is TGTGCCAGCAGTGAACCGTACACAGATACGCAGTATTTT.

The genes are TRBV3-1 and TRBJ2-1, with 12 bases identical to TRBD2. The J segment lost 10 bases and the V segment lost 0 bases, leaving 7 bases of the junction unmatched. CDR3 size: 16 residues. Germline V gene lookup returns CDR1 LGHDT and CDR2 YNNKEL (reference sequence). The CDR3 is CASSQDLAGGRGEQFF. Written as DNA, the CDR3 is TGTGCCAGCAGCCAAGATCTAGCGGGGGGGAGGGGAGAGCAGTTCTTC.

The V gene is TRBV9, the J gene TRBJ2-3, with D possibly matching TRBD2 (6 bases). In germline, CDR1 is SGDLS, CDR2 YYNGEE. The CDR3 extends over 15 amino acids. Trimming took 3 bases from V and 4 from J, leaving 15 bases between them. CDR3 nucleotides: TGTGCCAGCAGCGGACAATTACTAGCAGCAGATACGCAGTATTTT. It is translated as CASSGQLLAADTQYF.

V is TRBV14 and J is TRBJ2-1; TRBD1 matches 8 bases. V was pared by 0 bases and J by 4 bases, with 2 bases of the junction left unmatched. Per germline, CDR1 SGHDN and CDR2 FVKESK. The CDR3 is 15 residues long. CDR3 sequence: CASSQDRGLYNEQFF. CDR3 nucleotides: TGTGCCAGCAGCCAAGACAGGGGGCTATACAATGAGCAGTTCTTC.

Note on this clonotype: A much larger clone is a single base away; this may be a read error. For the CDR3, the DNA is TGTGCCAGCACCGCGGGGCACCCTAGATACGAGCAGTACTTC. This sequence encodes CASTAGHPRYEQYF. The chain carries TRBV2 and TRBJ2-7; possible D gene TRBD2, 6 bases. From germline, CDR1 is SNHLY and CDR2 FYNNEI. The germline V and J ends were trimmed by 7 bases and 4 bases, with 17 bases remaining between them. This CDR3 comprises 14 residues.

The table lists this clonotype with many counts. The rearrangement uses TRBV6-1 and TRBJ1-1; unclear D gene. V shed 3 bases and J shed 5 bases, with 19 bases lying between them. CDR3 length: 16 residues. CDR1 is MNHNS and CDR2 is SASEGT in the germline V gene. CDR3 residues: CASSDKASRTGTEAFF. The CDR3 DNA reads TGTGCCAGCAGTGATAAGGCTTCTCGTACGGGGACTGAAGCTTTCTTT.